The 27 T cell receptor beta chains reported below all come from one sample, sequenced in a study of CD8 T cells in Susac syndrome. About 0.5 to 1 ug RNA was reverse transcribed with random hexamers. A single record per CDR3 protein comes from TCRdb applying MiXCR to the immunoSEQ multiplex PCR reads. The profile shows roughly 200,000 distinct CDR3 sequences, 85% to 95% of them singletons. Specimen: CD4+ T cells from PBMCs. These receptors were obtained from a human donor with Susac syndrome.

This chain connects TRBV9 to TRBJ2-4; maybe TRBD1 (5 bases). Looked up from germline, CDR1 is SGDLS and CDR2 is YYNGEE. This CDR3 region has 17 residues. The V end was cut by 0 bases, the J end by 6 bases, with 19 bases between. The CDR3 sequence: CASSVALNGQGGNIQYF. The CDR3 DNA is TGTGCCAGCAGCGTAGCCCTCAACGGGCAGGGCGGAAACATTCAGTACTTC.

The rearrangement uses TRBV25-1 and TRBJ1-5; TRBD1 might be the D (6 bases). V dropped 1 base and J dropped 7 bases, with 8 bases sitting between them. Germline CDR1 and CDR2: MGHDK and SYGVNS. The length of the CDR3 is 13 residues. The CDR3 is CASSESGDQPQHF. For the CDR3, the DNA is TGTGCCAGCAGTGAATCAGGGGACCAGCCCCAGCATTTT.

This clonotype has a handful of counts. The chain recombines TRBV11-2 with TRBJ2-1; 9 nucleotides line up with TRBD2. Germline trimming cut 0 bases from V and 5 bases from J; bases unmatched to any gene: 8. The length of the CDR3 is 17 residues. Per germline, CDR1 SGHAT and CDR2 FQNNGV. DNA for the CDR3: TGTGCCAGCAGCTTAGAATCGGCTAGCGGGGCTAACAATGAGCAGTTCTTC. Translated, it gives CASSLESASGANNEQFF.

CDR3 sequence reads: CASSLAPGDGGANVLTF. CDR3 sequence (DNA): TGCGCCAGCAGCTTGGCGCCGGGCGATGGAGGGGCCAACGTCCTGACTTTC. V usage is TRBV5-1 and J usage is TRBJ2-6; no clear D. Germline V gene data show CDR1 as SGHRS and CDR2 as YFSETQ. The CDR3 is 17 residues long. V was trimmed by 0 bases and J by 4 bases, leaving 14 bases between them.

The chain joins TRBV9 to TRBJ1-5; D remains ambiguous. The CDR3 runs 13 residues. Trimming took 2 bases from V and 6 from J, leaving 9 bases between them. Germline V gene lookup returns CDR1 SGDLS and CDR2 YYNGEE. The CDR3 region is CASSVGSGQPQHF. Here the CDR3 DNA reads TGTGCCAGCAGCGTTGGGTCTGGTCAGCCCCAGCATTTT.

The genes are TRBV7-2 and TRBJ2-7; D is unclear. This CDR3 spans 13 amino acids. The V end was cut by 4 bases, the J end by 3 bases, with 10 bases between. Germline lookup yields CDR1 SGHTA and CDR2 FQGNSA. CDR3 in amino acids: CASSSKAGYEQYF. CDR3 DNA sequence: TGTGCCAGCAGCTCCAAGGCCGGCTACGAGCAGTACTTC.

The chain couples TRBV12-3 or TRBV12-4 to TRBJ1-6, with TRBD1 as a possible D gene (6 bases). This CDR3 is 14 amino acids long. Deletions cut 6 bases from V and 4 bases from J, with 10 bases between. The CDR3 is CASSPGAYNSPLHF. CDR3 DNA sequence: TGTGCCAGCAGCCCGGGGGCTTATAATTCACCCCTCCACTTT.

The chain uses TRBV20-1 and TRBJ1-1, with D uncertain. V was pared by 0 bases and J by 4 bases, with 12 bases between. CDR1 and CDR2 (germline): DFQATT, SNEGSKA (reference sequence). The CDR3 spans 14 residues. CDR3 sequence: CSAREPGPPTEAFF. The CDR3 DNA reads TGCAGTGCTAGAGAACCCGGGCCCCCCACTGAAGCTTTCTTT.

The genes are TRBV12-3 or TRBV12-4 and TRBJ1-4; unclear D gene. This CDR3 comprises 13 residues. Trimming took 6 bases from V and 8 from J, leaving 13 bases between them. CDR3 bases: TGTGCCAGCAGGCCCGGACGTGGGGAAAAACTGTTTTTT. Translating gives CASRPGRGEKLFF.

V gene TRBV6-5 combines with J gene TRBJ1-5; D perhaps matches TRBD1 (6 bases). V dropped 8 bases and J dropped 0 bases, with 20 bases sitting between them. The CDR3 loop spans 17 amino acids. Germline V gene data show CDR1 as MNHEY and CDR2 as SVGAGI. The CDR3 DNA follows: TGTGCCAGCGGGTACCTGGACAGACCCTTTAGCAATCAGCCCCAGCATTTT. Amino acid sequence: CASGYLDRPFSNQPQHF.

This rearrangement joins TRBV5-1 to TRBJ2-7; 10 nucleotides align to TRBD1. The CDR3 runs to 13 residues. The V segment lost 0 bases and the J segment 13 bases; nucleotides outside the gene matches: 7. Germline V gene lookup returns CDR1 SGHRS and CDR2 YFSETQ. CDR3 nucleotide sequence: TGCGCCAGCAGCTTGGCTGTAGGACAGGGGGAATACTTC. It specifies CASSLAVGQGEYF. Full variable domain (missing parts from reference TRBV5-1 and TRBJ2-7): KAGVTQTPRYLIKTRGQQVTLSCSPISGHRSVSWYQQTPGQGLQFLFEYFSETQRNKGNFPGRFSGRQFSNSRSEMNVSTLELGDSALYLCASSLAVGQGEYFGPGTRLTVT.

V and J are TRBV7-2 and TRBJ2-2; D unresolved. CDR3 length: 13 residues. CDR1 SGHTA and CDR2 FQGNSA come from the germline V gene. V was clipped by 2 bases and J by 9 bases, with 10 bases between them. In nucleotides, the CDR3 is TGTGCCAGCAGCTTATTGGACGTCTGGGAGCTGTTTTTT. It translates to CASSLLDVWELFF. The entire variable domain, with the rest obtained from reference TRBV7-2 and TRBJ2-2, is as follows: GAGVSQSPSNKVTEKGKDVELRCDPISGHTALYWYRQSLGQGLEFLIYFQGNSAPDKSGLPSDRFSAERTGGSVSTLTIQRTQQEDSAVYLCASSLLDVWELFFGEGSRLTVL.

The chain couples TRBV18 to TRBJ2-1, with a weak D call TRBD1 (7 bases). Germline V gene data show CDR1 as KGHSH and CDR2 as LQKENI. V gave up 0 bases and J gave up 7 bases, with 19 bases separating them. The CDR3 spans 17 residues. Written as DNA, the CDR3 is TGTGCCAGCTCACCACCGAGGACAGGAATGGGACTTAATGAGCAGTTCTTC. Encoded protein: CASSPPRTGMGLNEQFF.

This chain joins TRBV5-4 and TRBJ2-6; D is undetermined. The CDR3 is 15 residues long. Germline V gene data show CDR1 as SGHNT and CDR2 as YYREEE (reference sequence). Trimming left V 0 bases short and J 0 bases short, with 4 bases between. CDR3 amino acids: CASSLASSGANVLTF. The CDR3 DNA sequence: TGTGCCAGCAGCTTGGCCAGCTCTGGGGCCAACGTCCTGACTTTC.

The chain recombines TRBV3-1 with TRBJ1-1; 8 nucleotides line up with TRBD1. With V trimmed by 3 bases and J by 5 bases, 8 bases remained unmatched. Per the germline V gene, CDR1 is LGHDT and CDR2 is YNNKEL (reference sequence). The CDR3 totals 15 residues. This CDR3 is CASSHPWGQETEAFF. The CDR3 bases are TGTGCCAGCAGCCACCCTTGGGGACAGGAGACTGAAGCTTTCTTT.

This chain joins TRBV20-1 and TRBJ1-1; D may be TRBD1 (5 bases). Trimming pared 2 bases from V and 0 bases from J, leaving 10 bases between. Germline V CDR1 and CDR2: DFQATT, SNEGSKA (reference sequence). The CDR3 totals 14 residues. This CDR3 reads CSARIWGLNTEAFF. CDR3 in DNA: TGCAGTGCTAGAATTTGGGGCCTGAACACTGAAGCTTTCTTT.

This chain connects TRBV3-1 to TRBJ1-4; the match to TRBD1 covers 10 bases. The V and J ends lost 4 bases and 8 bases, in that order; junction bases with no gene match: 4. This CDR3 contains 14 residues. Germline loops: CDR1 LGHDT, CDR2 YNNKEL (reference sequence). The CDR3 protein is CASSPMGQGEKLFF. The CDR3 bases are TGTGCCAGCAGCCCAATGGGACAGGGGGAAAAACTGTTTTTT.

This chain connects TRBV24-1 to TRBJ2-1; D is possibly TRBD1 (5 bases). Germline V lookup: CDR1 KGHDR, CDR2 SFDVKD. The CDR3 contains 10 residues. V lost 11 bases, J lost 7 bases, and 8 bases lay in between. CDR3 protein: CARQGNEQFF. The CDR3 region has the DNA TGTGCCAGGCAGGGAAATGAGCAGTTCTTC.

The chain uses TRBV4-3 and TRBJ2-1, with TRBD2 identical over 9 bases. This CDR3 spans 15 amino acids. Trimming at V came to 1 base and at J to 8 bases, leaving 6 bases not matched to a gene. Germline CDR1 is LGHNA and CDR2 is YSLEER. CDR3 region: CASSQARGGVDEQFF. The CDR3 DNA follows: TGCGCCAGCAGCCAAGCGCGGGGGGGGGTGGATGAGCAGTTCTTC.

V usage is TRBV20-1 and J usage is TRBJ2-3; 8 bases fit TRBD1. Germline V gives CDR1 DFQATT, CDR2 SNEGSKA (reference sequence). The CDR3 sequence is 15 residues long. V gave up 3 bases and J gave up 4 bases; unmatched junction bases: 9. Here the CDR3 DNA reads TGCAGTGCTAGGGGGACAGGTATTCGGTCAGATACGCAGTATTTT. This translates into CSARGTGIRSDTQYF.

The chain uses TRBV4-2 and TRBJ2-4, with TRBD2 matching over 15 bases. The CDR3 length is 19 residues. With V trimmed by 0 bases and J by 6 bases, 9 bases remained unmatched. Germline V gives CDR1 LGHNA, CDR2 YNFKEQ. In nucleotides, the CDR3 is TGTGCCAGCAGCCAAGACTGGACTAGCGGGGGGGCCGGAGGAAACATTCAGTACTTC. It is translated as CASSQDWTSGGAGGNIQYF.

The chain has TRBV18 and TRBJ2-3; tentatively, D is TRBD2 (6 bases). Between the trimmed V and J ends, which lost 2 bases and 6 bases, there was a span of 18 bases. The CDR3 is 16 amino acids. CDR1 is KGHSH, CDR2 LQKENI, per germline. The CDR3 DNA follows: TGTGCCAGCTCACCAGTGCAGGCCGGGAGTTCGGATACGCAGTATTTT. Translation: CASSPVQAGSSDTQYF.

CDR3 residues: CASMDRGNQPQHF. The CDR3 nucleotides are TGTGCCAGTATGGACAGGGGCAATCAGCCCCAGCATTTT. The chain carries TRBV19 and TRBJ1-5; 8 bases are a match to TRBD1. The CDR3 spans 13 residues. V shed 7 bases and J 2 bases; nucleotides not matched to a gene: 1. Looked up from germline, CDR1 is LNHDA and CDR2 is SQIVND (reference sequence).

V usage is TRBV12-3 or TRBV12-4 and J usage is TRBJ2-1, with D possibly being TRBD1 or TRBD2 (5 bases each). Trimming took 6 bases from V and 5 from J, leaving 17 bases between them. The CDR3 consists of 15 residues. The DNA for the CDR3 is TGTGCCAGCAGCAACTCGGGACCTCACCACAATGAGCAGTTCTTC. Translated, it gives CASSNSGPHHNEQFF.

The chain recombines TRBV6-1 with TRBJ2-7; 8 nucleotides line up with TRBD1. Germline CDR1 is MNHNS and CDR2 is SASEGT. V gave up 4 bases and J gave up 2 bases; unmatched junction bases: 4. This CDR3 is 14 amino acids long. In nucleotides, the CDR3 is TGTGCCAGCAGTGTCGGGACAGGAGCCTACGAGCAGTACTTC. It encodes CASSVGTGAYEQYF.

The chain uses TRBV19 and TRBJ1-2, with D maybe TRBD1 (6 bases). Germline CDR1 LNHDA, CDR2 SQIVND (reference sequence). V lost 8 bases and J 4 bases, leaving 26 bases between the germline ends. The CDR3 sequence is 17 residues long. The CDR3 region has the DNA TGTGCCAGTGGAGTGACCGGGACACTCCTTGACTTCTATGGCTACACCTTC. Protein: CASGVTGTLLDFYGYTF.

The chain carries TRBV5-6 and TRBJ1-5; TRBD1 matches at 8 bases. V lost 4 bases and J lost 2; bases outside the gene matches: 8. The CDR3 runs 16 residues. Germline V gene sequence: CDR1 SGHDT, CDR2 YYEEEE. This chain's CDR3 is CASSLGLGQGNQPQHF. Here the CDR3 DNA reads TGTGCCAGCAGCCTAGGTTTGGGACAGGGCAATCAGCCCCAGCATTTT.